A selection of T cell receptor beta chains follows, all from one sample in a study of shared clonotypes between healthy human individuals. Generated by immunoSEQ multiplex PCR, the TCRdb table keeps only in-frame clones and is missing some. The sample includes roughly 1,000,000 clones, around 82% seen only once; the top ten take 0.4% to 0.55%. Sample: memory CD4+ T cells from PBMCs. All receptors come from a man aged 18 to 35 in good health. Some clones in this sample may be carry-over from other donors' samples. Each CDR3 is given with its conserved first and last residue. Fields, in order: CDR3 protein, CDR3 DNA, D gene, J gene, V gene, clone size. A D gene is named only where the DNA matches it firmly. Expanded clones get a size class; other rows say once, few or many, or leave the size out.

CDR3: CASSPPNRGWSYEQYF
DNA: TGTGCCAGCTCACCACCTAACAGGGGCTGGAGCTACGAGCAGTACTTC
D: TRBD1
J: TRBJ2-7
V: TRBV18
size: -

CDR3: CASSEEGGEFNEQFF
DNA: TGTGCCAGCAGTGAAGAGGGAGGGGAGTTTAATGAGCAGTTCTTC
D: TRBD2
J: TRBJ2-1
V: TRBV2
size: once

CDR3: CASSGEGAMTEAFF
DNA: TGTGCCAGCAGCGGAGAAGGGGCGATGACTGAAGCTTTCTTT
D: -
J: TRBJ1-1
V: TRBV25-1
size: few

CDR3: CASSPGGPGDQETQYF
DNA: TGTGCCAGCAGTCCCGGGGGACCTGGGGACCAAGAGACCCAGTACTTC
D: -
J: TRBJ2-5
V: TRBV28
size: -

CDR3: CASSFSWSYEETQYF
DNA: TGTGCCAGCAGTTTCTCCTGGTCCTACGAAGAGACCCAGTACTTC
D: -
J: TRBJ2-5
V: TRBV27
size: -

CDR3: CASSVGTQPQHF
DNA: TGTGCCAGCAGCGTAGGGACACAGCCCCAGCATTTT
D: -
J: TRBJ1-5
V: TRBV7-9
size: -

CDR3: CSVDNRGGTEAFF
DNA: TGCAGCGTTGATAATCGAGGGGGCACTGAAGCTTTCTTT
D: -
J: TRBJ1-1
V: TRBV29-1
size: -

CDR3: CASSLGGPLPQETQYF
DNA: TGTGCCAGCAGCTTAGGGGGCCCGCTGCCGCAAGAGACCCAGTACTTC
D: -
J: TRBJ2-5
V: TRBV7-9
size: many

CDR3: CASSSLAGASRGSGELFF
DNA: TGTGCCAGCAGCTCCTTAGCGGGGGCTTCGAGAGGAAGCGGGGAGCTGTTTTTT
D: TRBD2
J: TRBJ2-2
V: TRBV5-6
size: -

CDR3: CASSDRGRNTEAFF
DNA: TGTGCCAGCAGCGACAGGGGGAGAAACACTGAAGCTTTCTTT
D: TRBD1
J: TRBJ1-1
V: TRBV7-3
size: -

CDR3: CASSPEGQGYNEQFF
DNA: TGCGCCAGCAGCCCCGAGGGACAGGGGTACAATGAGCAGTTCTTC
D: TRBD1
J: TRBJ2-1
V: TRBV5-1
size: -

CDR3: CASSVAGYYNEQFF
DNA: TGTGCCAGCAGCGTAGCTGGTTATTACAATGAGCAGTTCTTC
D: -
J: TRBJ2-1
V: TRBV9
size: -

CDR3: CASSQDLGGDPTEAFF
DNA: TGCGCCAGCAGCCAAGATTTGGGGGGCGACCCCACTGAAGCTTTCTTT
D: -
J: TRBJ1-1
V: TRBV4-3
size: -

CDR3: CASSVSWAGGPYNEQFF
DNA: TGTGCCAGCAGTGTCTCCTGGGCGGGAGGTCCCTACAATGAGCAGTTCTTC
D: TRBD2
J: TRBJ2-1
V: TRBV2
size: -

CDR3: CASTSLAKADTQYF
DNA: TGTGCCAGCACGTCCTTAGCGAAAGCCGATACGCAGTATTTT
D: -
J: TRBJ2-3
V: TRBV5-5
size: many

CDR3: CASSSHNPRDNEQFF
DNA: TGCGCCAGCAGCTCACACAACCCCCGCGACAATGAGCAGTTCTTC
D: -
J: TRBJ2-1
V: TRBV5-1
size: -

CDR3: CASSTPQGIRNQPQHF
DNA: TGTGCCAGTAGTACGCCACAGGGGATTAGGAATCAGCCCCAGCATTTT
D: TRBD1
J: TRBJ1-5
V: TRBV19
size: -

CDR3: CASSPGGSAETQYF
DNA: TGTGCCAGCAGCCCGGGGGGGTCCGCAGAGACCCAGTACTTC
D: TRBD2
J: TRBJ2-5
V: TRBV7-3
size: -

CDR3: CASSLSGGSKVDTQYF
DNA: TGTGCCAGCAGCTTGTCTGGCGGGAGTAAGGTAGATACGCAGTATTTT
D: TRBD2
J: TRBJ2-3
V: TRBV5-4
size: -

CDR3: CASSEGYGGTGLANEQFF
DNA: TGTGCCAGCAGTGAAGGGTATGGAGGGACAGGGCTTGCAAATGAGCAGTTCTTC
D: TRBD1
J: TRBJ2-1
V: TRBV6-1
size: -

CDR3: CASSSDSIGAGGAFF
DNA: TGTGCCAGCAGCTCCGACTCGATTGGGGCCGGGGGGGCTTTCTTT
D: -
J: TRBJ1-1
V: TRBV7-9
size: -

CDR3: CASSPRRFSTDTQYF
DNA: TGTGCCAGCAGCCCAAGGAGATTTAGCACAGATACGCAGTATTTT
D: -
J: TRBJ2-3
V: TRBV7-2
size: once

CDR3: CASSPWTGSTDTQYF
DNA: TGTGCCAGCAGTCCCTGGACAGGGAGCACAGATACGCAGTATTTT
D: TRBD1
J: TRBJ2-3
V: TRBV2
size: -

CDR3: CASSQGRFDTDTQYF
DNA: TGCGCCAGCAGCCAAGGCCGGTTTGACACAGATACGCAGTATTTT
D: -
J: TRBJ2-3
V: TRBV4-3
size: -

CDR3: CASSVDPPNTIYF
DNA: TGTGCCAGCAGCGTAGACCCCCCCAACACCATATATTTT
D: -
J: TRBJ1-3
V: TRBV9
size: -

CDR3: CASSYSSTGELFF
DNA: TGTGCCAGCAGTTACTCATCCACCGGGGAGCTGTTTTTT
D: -
J: TRBJ2-2
V: TRBV6-5
size: -

CDR3: CASTLAGAGNEQFF
DNA: TGCGCCAGCACCCTAGCGGGAGCTGGCAATGAGCAGTTCTTC
D: TRBD2
J: TRBJ2-1
V: TRBV10-2
size: -

CDR3: CASRKAAITDTQYF
DNA: TGTGCCAGCAGAAAAGCGGCTATCACAGATACGCAGTATTTT
D: -
J: TRBJ2-3
V: TRBV28
size: -

CDR3: CSVEYPGGSYEQYF
DNA: TGCAGCGTTGAGTATCCGGGCGGGAGCTACGAGCAGTACTTC
D: TRBD2
J: TRBJ2-7
V: TRBV29-1
size: -

CDR3: CSVLDASNQPQHF
DNA: TGCAGCGTGTTAGACGCAAGCAATCAGCCCCAGCATTTT
D: -
J: TRBJ1-5
V: TRBV29-1
size: -

CDR3: CASSLQGNNYNEQFF
DNA: TGTGCCAGCAGCCTACAGGGGAATAACTACAATGAGCAGTTCTTC
D: TRBD1
J: TRBJ2-1
V: TRBV2
size: -

CDR3: CASSLRAGGYEQYF
DNA: TGTGCCAGCAGCTTGAGGGCAGGGGGGTACGAGCAGTACTTC
D: -
J: TRBJ2-7
V: TRBV5-4
size: many

CDR3: CASSTRTSADTQYF
DNA: TGTGCCAGCAGCACCCGGACTAGCGCAGATACGCAGTATTTT
D: TRBD2
J: TRBJ2-3
V: TRBV7-9
size: -

CDR3: CASLGSNDYGYTF
DNA: TGTGCCAGCTTGGGCAGTAACGACTATGGCTACACCTTC
D: -
J: TRBJ1-2
V: TRBV28
size: many

CDR3: CASSSDSGLAGVVYEQYF
DNA: TGTGCCAGCTCATCCGATTCGGGACTAGCGGGAGTGGTCTACGAGCAGTACTTC
D: TRBD2
J: TRBJ2-7
V: TRBV18
size: once

CDR3: CAWSSLRTGLGQETQYF
DNA: TGTGCCTGGAGTTCCCTTAGGACAGGGTTGGGTCAAGAGACCCAGTACTTC
D: TRBD1
J: TRBJ2-5
V: TRBV30
size: -

CDR3: CASSNRGAYEQYF
DNA: TGTGCCAGCAGCAACCGGGGGGCCTACGAGCAGTACTTC
D: TRBD2
J: TRBJ2-7
V: TRBV7-2
size: -

CDR3: CASRPPGGQYGYTF
DNA: TGTGCCAGCAGACCGCCCGGGGGGCAGTATGGCTACACCTTC
D: -
J: TRBJ1-2
V: TRBV7-9
size: -

CDR3: CASASSTGAATEAFF
DNA: TGTGCCAGCGCTTCGTCAACAGGGGCGGCCACTGAAGCTTTCTTT
D: TRBD1
J: TRBJ1-1
V: TRBV11-2
size: -

CDR3: CASNQQAVVGQYF
DNA: TGTGCCAGCAACCAACAGGCGGTAGTGGGGCAGTACTTC
D: -
J: TRBJ2-7
V: TRBV2
size: -

CDR3: CASSSSSGFETEAFF
DNA: TGTGCCAGCAGCTCTAGTTCAGGGTTTGAGACTGAAGCTTTCTTT
D: -
J: TRBJ1-1
V: TRBV11-2
size: few

CDR3: CASTQGGWDSSNQPQHF
DNA: TGTGCCAGCACCCAAGGAGGGTGGGACAGTAGCAATCAGCCCCAGCATTTT
D: TRBD1
J: TRBJ1-5
V: TRBV28
size: -

CDR3: CASSTTGNTEAFF
DNA: TGCGCCAGCAGCACTACAGGGAACACTGAAGCTTTCTTT
D: -
J: TRBJ1-1
V: TRBV5-1
size: once

CDR3: CASRDWGHSGYTF
DNA: TGTGCCAGCAGGGATTGGGGACACTCTGGCTACACCTTC
D: -
J: TRBJ1-2
V: TRBV6-5
size: -

CDR3: CAWIGKDESSYEQYF
DNA: TGTGCCTGGATTGGTAAAGACGAAAGCTCCTACGAGCAGTACTTC
D: -
J: TRBJ2-7
V: TRBV30
size: -

CDR3: CASSKSGRINEQFF
DNA: TGTGCCAGCAGCAAGAGCGGGAGGATCAATGAGCAGTTCTTC
D: TRBD2
J: TRBJ2-1
V: TRBV6-5
size: -

CDR3: CASSFRTGRADTQYF
DNA: TGCGCCAGCAGCTTTCGGACAGGGCGAGCAGATACGCAGTATTTT
D: TRBD1
J: TRBJ2-3
V: TRBV5-1
size: -

CDR3: CASSSGGAGYGYTF
DNA: TGCGCCAGCAGCTCCGGCGGGGCGGGCTATGGCTACACCTTC
D: -
J: TRBJ1-2
V: TRBV5-1
size: many

CDR3: CASRRDGGGGYTF
DNA: TGTGCCAGTAGGCGAGACGGTGGGGGAGGCTACACCTTC
D: -
J: TRBJ1-2
V: TRBV19
size: -

CDR3: CACIREQYTEAFF
DNA: TGTGCCTGCATCCGGGAGCAATACACTGAAGCTTTCTTT
D: -
J: TRBJ1-1
V: TRBV30
size: -

CDR3: CASMQGGVNTEAFF
DNA: TGTGCCAGTATGCAGGGGGGCGTGAACACTGAAGCTTTCTTT
D: TRBD1
J: TRBJ1-1
V: TRBV19
size: -

CDR3: CASSLTPGNMADTQYF
DNA: TGCGCCAGCAGCTTGACACCCGGCAATATGGCAGATACGCAGTATTTT
D: -
J: TRBJ2-3
V: TRBV5-1
size: -

CDR3: CASSLRDGAYEQYF
DNA: TGCGCCAGCAGCCTCAGAGACGGGGCCTACGAGCAGTACTTC
D: -
J: TRBJ2-7
V: TRBV4-1
size: -

CDR3: CASSLNFGVQETQYF
DNA: TGTGCCAGCAGTTTAAATTTTGGAGTACAAGAGACCCAGTACTTC
D: -
J: TRBJ2-5
V: TRBV6-6
size: -

CDR3: CASSQDMGQGSSYEQYF
DNA: TGCGCCAGCAGCCAAGATATGGGACAGGGGAGCTCCTACGAGCAGTACTTC
D: TRBD1
J: TRBJ2-7
V: TRBV4-1
size: -

CDR3: CASSLGLETQYF
DNA: TGCGCCAGCAGCTTGGGGCTGGAGACCCAGTACTTC
D: -
J: TRBJ2-5
V: TRBV5-1
size: -

CDR3: CASSPGQGLGYTF
DNA: TGCGCCAGCAGCCCGGGACAGGGCTTAGGCTACACCTTC
D: TRBD1
J: TRBJ1-2
V: TRBV4-3
size: -

CDR3: CASSYLGDGPEAFF
DNA: TGTGCCAGCAGTTACTTAGGGGACGGGCCTGAAGCTTTCTTT
D: -
J: TRBJ1-1
V: TRBV6-6
size: few

CDR3: CASSLGSGSFETQYF
DNA: TGCGCCAGCAGCTTGGGTAGCGGGAGTTTTGAGACCCAGTACTTC
D: TRBD2
J: TRBJ2-5
V: TRBV5-1
size: -